This T cell receptor (beta chain) was identified in a study of cytomegalovirus exposure and HLA in healthy donors (dated by TCRdb to about 2017). The study in broad terms: In an earlier analysis of some 550 of the donors, less than 350 Gb of sequence data and some 100 million unique TCR beta sequences from about 190 million T cells were reported. To decide whether each TCR beta V gene segment behaved as functional or pseudogenic, an earlier analysis of some 570 of the donors relied on high-throughput TCR beta sequencing. In addition to the first cohort of 650 to 800 subjects, a separate validation cohort of 120 different subjects was used. Among the roughly 400 genotyped donors, under 90% belonged to the genetic ancestry cluster associated with self-reported Caucasian donors. Typing coverage varied by locus: roughly 629-630 donors for A, B, C, DRB1 and DQB1; about 520 for DQA1; around 570 for DPA1; some 470 for DPB1. Because of strong linkage in the cohort, five DR-DQ haplotypes were treated as single units for association and clustering. An early release covering roughly 580 HLA-typed donors comprised about 320 gigabases of sequencing data and approximately 80 million unique TCR sequences. In a later genetic analysis, genome-wide SNP genotypes for about three fifths of the roughly 670 donors were used, and that subset was treated as a discovery cohort. High-throughput TCR immunosequencing, statistical association of individual TCRs with disease status, and machine learning were combined to predict cytomegalovirus infection status. Among about 400 genotyped donors of the cohort, an average of approximately 240,000 unique TCR beta nucleotide sequences was sequenced per donor, of which about 20% were non-productive. A later analysis re-analyzed previously published TCR beta repertoires from roughly 600 donors and added high-resolution HLA genotyping to study TCR occurrence patterns. The study used immunosequencing to profile the T cell repertoires of under 700 subjects and linked those repertoires to cytomegalovirus serostatus. In the later analysis, no new phenotypic data were used to find candidate immune exposures; instead, reliance was placed on TCR beta sequences and their occurrence across donors. The aim of the study was to test whether cataloging public T cell receptors could identify signatures of past pathogen exposure. Donor age, sex, ethnicity and CMV serostatus were compiled alongside the repertoire data. Every discovery cohort repertoire had been produced on one sequencing platform. Class I and class II HLA loci were covered by the typing at four-digit resolution.

The cohort was made up of 666 healthy bone marrow donors. All cohort members were sampled while nominally healthy, although unrecorded immune exposures were likely present. The donor tested CMV seropositive and was one of the 289 seropositive cohort members. A peripheral blood sample was provided by each donor, and peripheral blood mononuclear cells were used for TCR beta sequencing. The Qiagen DNeasy Blood Extraction Kit was used to extract genomic DNA from the blood cell samples. The method was the immunoSEQ multiplex PCR assay. A mixture of 60 forward primers for TCR Vbeta segments and 13 reverse primers for TCR Jbeta segments was used in the multiplex PCR. The CDR3 region of rearranged TCR beta genes was amplified from genomic DNA with a multiplex PCR assay. The amplified TCR beta libraries were sequenced on the Illumina HiSeq System as 87-base-pair reads. In the source study's methods: A later analysis counted some 80 million unique TCR beta chains across the 690 or so repertoires, and 9 million to 14 million of these chains were shared by at least two donors. Raw reads were error-corrected and collapsed into unique sequences with a nearest-neighbor algorithm that merged closely related sequences to remove PCR and sequencing errors. V, D and J gene segments were assigned by aligning CDR3 sequences to IMGT reference sequences. For a sequence to be retained, a match of at least six nucleotides was required to both a V gene segment and a J gene segment. Rearrangements were classified as productive when the CDR3 lacked stop codons and remained in frame with V and J, and all other rearrangements were classified as non-productive. Following IMGT convention, CDR3 was defined as the stretch from the second conserved V-encoded cysteine to the conserved J-encoded phenylalanine. The earlier analysis of about 640 of the donors excluded any sequence lacking an unambiguous match to a single V gene segment. An earlier analysis of some 610 of the donors called V segments functional above 56.7% productive rearrangements and segregating when the between-donor standard deviation exceeded 5%. A statistical classification framework was built to diagnose cytomegalovirus status from the catalog of TCR beta chain sequences. A later analysis assigned V and J genes by comparing TCR nucleotide sequences with IMGT/GENE-DB human TR gene sequences. A later analysis assigned CDR3 sequences and most-parsimonious VDJ recombination scenarios with the TCRdist pipeline. In a later analysis, each TCR beta chain was defined by its CDR3 amino acid sequence together with its V-gene family, and reads without a unique V-gene family were excluded. As a way to deal with suspected cross-contamination and a sequencing artifact, a later analysis dropped under 600 nucleotide sequences that were highly shared and had low generation probability. In a later analysis, a clonal expansion index for each public chain was calculated from normalized within-repertoire ranks of inferred template counts. A later analysis computed generation probabilities with a VDJ recombination model fitted to out-of-frame rearrangements, and checked the results against IGoR. In a later analysis, TCR-TCR, TCR-HLA and TCR-CMV co-occurrence was scored with hypergeometric tests, and a repertoire-size bias correction was applied to TCR pairs. In a later analysis, false discovery rates were estimated by permuting HLA or CMV assignments 20 times. In a later analysis, co-occurring TCRs were grouped using DBSCAN, with TCRdist sequence similarity added in when clustering inside HLA-allele-positive subsets. Repertoires with fewer than 30,000 or more than 120,000 public chains, plus five repertoires with anomalous nucleotide sharing, were excluded from co-occurrence clustering. TCRdb provides this immuneACCESS table in a form limited to in-frame rearrangements. Some clones are lacking; in checked studies, under half of them reflect an unresolved V gene, and why the rest are absent is not known. The DNA gave D and trimming, while V, J and clone size come from that table. The sample's table lists a count of 30,000 to 40,000 clones. The ten largest clones represent 8.9% of the sample.

The CDR3 has 13 amino acids, counting the end cysteine and phenylalanine. The CDR3 DNA has 39 bases and is translated from base 1. Relative to germline, V is 5 bases shorter and J is 8 bases shorter, with 15 bases between their ends. The CDR1 and CDR2 encoded by the germline V gene (reference sequence) are LNHNV and YYDKDF. Paper-wide results and their limitations: A cluster of highly shared sequence variants was judged likely to be a technical artifact of the sequencing pipeline. The classifier was reported to diagnose cytomegalovirus status with high specificity and sensitivity in both the original cohort and the validation cohort. Correlated functional status among segregating V segments might reflect linkage disequilibrium, but an unknown experimental factor could not be ruled out. In vitro tests confirmed that a few of the cytomegalovirus-associated TCR beta chains recognize cytomegalovirus antigens. In a later genetic analysis, a missense DCLRE1C variant was associated with V-gene and J-gene trimming of TCR beta chains, and the association was replicated in an independent cohort. This cohort had only TCR beta chains sequenced, and the lack of alpha or paired-chain data limited which features could be detected. In a later analysis, most CMV-associated TCR beta chains were found to appear HLA-restricted, with HLA associations seemingly driven largely by CMV exposure. At a false discovery rate of 0.05, a later analysis linked some 17,000 TCR beta sequences to specific HLA alleles. Strong co-occurrence of HLA alleles, especially DR and DQ, made assigning TCR associations to individual alleles difficult. Because counts were too low, 15 or so rarely observed V segments, including chromosome 9 orphons, were excluded from the earlier analysis of 587 of the donors. Because the 87-base-pair reads could not distinguish some IMGT-functional V segments, including TRBV6-2 and TRBV6-3, those segments were excluded. The authors suggested that the approach could potentially be extended to other disease states and immunological phenotypes. Most TCR sequences were seen in very few donors, while some public TCRs were found in many individuals. The only immune exposure information available for the cohort was CMV serostatus. A further reported finding was that TCR beta sequences accurately predicted the HLA-A and HLA-B alleles for most subjects in the first cohort. The study gave a list of 150 to 200 TCR beta chains associated with cytomegalovirus. In an earlier analysis of approximately 600 of the donors, most TCR beta V segments were observed in productive rearrangements about 90% or about 30% of the time, broadly matching IMGT annotations. Because some donors lacked HLA typing at each locus, the association tests relied only on the typed subset. A later analysis reported that several top co-occurrence clusters appeared linked to parvovirus B19, influenza, CMV and Epstein-Barr virus. A later analysis found that HLA-associated TCR beta chains were more clonally expanded and had lower generation probabilities than equally common non-associated chains. According to a later analysis, TCR association rates differed among HLA loci, with DRB1 alleles showing the most associated TCRs and HLA-C alleles showing the fewest. According to a later genetic analysis, donors in an Asian-associated ancestry cluster had fewer N-insertions in productive TCRs than the approximately 700-donor mean. Presence/absence analyses assumed roughly uniform sequencing depth across donors, an assumption that may not hold.

About this clone: Its antigen remains unidentified.

This chain is built from TRBV15 and TRBJ1-2; a weak D assignment points to TRBD1 (6 bases agree). The sequencing sample was made of PBMCs. The sequence derives from a man between 35 and 55 years old in good health and CMV-seropositive. The DNA sequence reads TGTGCCACCAGCCAGAGAACAGGGTCCGGCTACACCTTC. It translates as CATSQRTGSGYTF.